The source of this T cell receptor beta chain is a study of shared clonotypes between healthy human individuals. Regarding this clone: Its antigen is unknown. This sample includes further DNA sequences coding for the same CDR3.

Overall study results and limits: Naive subsets, compared against memory subsets, generally had larger estimated richness values.

Libraries were prepared by immunoSEQ multiplex PCR; TCRdb keeps only in-frame clonotypes and omits some of them. The sample lists around 1.1 million clones; roughly 77% were seen once. The V gene's germline CDR1 is KGHSH and CDR2 LQKENI. The CDR3 is 13 residues long. The V end lost 0 bases, the J end lost 4 bases, and 5 bases lay between the germline ends. This sequence originates from a man between 18 and 29 years old in good health. Some clones in this sample may be carry-over from other donors' samples. The V and J genes are TRBV18 and TRBJ2-3; D not certain. Sample: memory CD4+ T cells from PBMCs. The subset here: CD45RA-negative fraction. As DNA, the CDR3 is TGTGCCAGCTCACCACCGAGCGCAGATACGCAGTATTTT. Its protein product is CASSPPSADTQYF.